The 32 T cell receptor beta chains reported below all come from one sample, sequenced in a study of OX40 agonist ivuxolimab in advanced cancers. Only in-frame clones appear in the TCRdb table, and some are missing; sequencing was by immunoSEQ multiplex PCR. The profile shows 20,000 to 30,000 clones, almost 80% of them singletons. This material consisted of CD4+ or CD8+ T cells sorted from blood, taken in a trial of the OX40 agonist ivuxolimab. The receptor set was obtained from an adult with an advanced solid tumor such as melanoma, head and neck, liver or kidney cancer.

The chain has TRBV5-1 and TRBJ2-1, with unresolved D. Germline lookup yields CDR1 SGHRS and CDR2 YFSETQ. The length of the CDR3 is 13 residues. The V end was cut by 7 bases, the J end by 0 bases, with 8 bases between. The CDR3 protein is CASARSSYNEQFF. The CDR3 bases are TGCGCCAGCGCGCGGAGCTCCTACAATGAGCAGTTCTTC. Supplemented by reference TRBV5-1 and TRBJ2-1, the full variable domain reads KAGVTQTPRYLIKTRGQQVTLSCSPISGHRSVSWYQQTPGQGLQFLFEYFSETQRNKGNFPGRFSGRQFSNSRSEMNVSTLELGDSALYLCASARSSYNEQFFGPGTRLTVL.

Only a few counts were recorded for this clone. The rearrangement joins TRBV10-3 to TRBJ1-1, with D maybe TRBD1 (6 bases). The CDR3 has 13 residues. Germline-derived CDR1 and CDR2 are ENHRY and SYGVKD. Trimming pared 6 bases from V and 1 base from J, leaving 9 bases between. This CDR3 is CAISRQANTEAFF. The CDR3 nucleotides are TGTGCCATCAGCAGACAGGCGAACACTGAAGCTTTCTTT.

This chain joins TRBV30 and TRBJ1-1; no firm D call. The V gene lost 2 bases and the J gene lost 5 bases, with 6 bases spanning the gap. CDR3 length: 11 amino acids. Germline lookup yields CDR1 GTSNPN and CDR2 SVGIG (reference sequence). Written as DNA, the CDR3 is TGTGCCTGGAGTCTTGGGACTGAAGCTTTCTTT. Its translation is CAWSLGTEAFF.

The chain carries TRBV11-2 and TRBJ2-3, with TRBD2 matching over 7 bases. Germline-derived CDR1 and CDR2 are SGHAT and FQNNGV. The CDR3 runs to 17 residues. J gave up 0 bases and V 1 base, and 7 bases lay outside the gene matches. CDR3 DNA: TGTGCCAGCAGCTTAGTTGGCGGGGGAGTTAGCACAGATACGCAGTATTTT. It encodes CASSLVGGGVSTDTQYF.

This clone was picked up a small number of times. This sequence joins TRBV6-1 and TRBJ1-3; D ambiguous. CDR1 is MNHNS and CDR2 is SASEGT in the germline V gene. The CDR3 is made up of 12 amino acids. Trimming left V 8 bases short and J 4 bases short, with 9 bases between. The CDR3 region has the DNA TGTGCCAGCGAGAAACAGGGAAACACCATATATTTT. Residues: CASEKQGNTIYF.

The chain has TRBV19 and TRBJ1-5, with a weak D call TRBD1 (6 bases). Germline loops: CDR1 LNHDA, CDR2 SQIVND (reference sequence). V lost 6 bases to trimming and J lost 7 bases, with 19 bases between them. CDR3 length equals 15 residues. CDR3 amino acids: CASSPGWGAQQPQHF. As DNA, the CDR3 is TGTGCCAGTAGCCCCGGGTGGGGGGCGCAGCAGCCCCAGCATTTT.

The chain uses TRBV2 and TRBJ1-5; the match to TRBD1 covers 7 bases. This CDR3 contains 14 residues. The V gene end was trimmed by 5 bases and the J gene end by 1 base; junction bases not matched to a gene: 2. The germline V gene has CDR1 SNHLY and CDR2 FYNNEI. The CDR3 spells CASSHRGSNQPQHF. The CDR3 bases are TGTGCCAGCAGTCACAGGGGAAGCAATCAGCCCCAGCATTTT.

This chain joins TRBV30 and TRBJ1-6; 7 bases agree with TRBD1. This CDR3 contains 14 residues. V shed 7 bases and J 4 bases; nucleotides not matched to a gene: 7. Per the germline V gene, CDR1 is GTSNPN and CDR2 is SVGIG (reference sequence). DNA for the CDR3: TGTGCCTCAACGACAGGGCGATATAATTCACCCCTCCACTTT. This gives the protein CASTTGRYNSPLHF.

The chain couples TRBV9 to TRBJ2-2; D unclear. Germline CDR1 reads SGDLS; CDR2 reads YYNGEE. This CDR3 is 15 amino acids long. V gave up 4 bases and J gave up 6 bases, with 16 bases separating them. CDR3 DNA: TGTGCCAGCAGCCCAAGACGCCTGGATGCCGGGGAGCTGTTTTTT. Translating it yields CASSPRRLDAGELFF.

This clone was counted between two and nine times. The chain has TRBV10-3 and TRBJ1-2, with D tentatively TRBD1 (6 bases). Germline CDR1 and CDR2: ENHRY and SYGVKD. Trimming cost V 3 bases and J 3 bases, with 11 bases left between them. The CDR3 has 14 amino acids. Written as DNA, the CDR3 is TGTGCCATCAGTGACCGACAGGCACACTATGGCTACACCTTC. Translated, it gives CAISDRQAHYGYTF.

The chain combines TRBV2 with TRBJ1-1; D call uncertain. Trimming cost V 7 bases and J 6 bases, with 15 bases left between them. Germline V gene data show CDR1 as SNHLY and CDR2 as FYNNEI. The CDR3 is 13 residues long. The CDR3 is CASNPGRAAEAFF. The CDR3 DNA sequence: TGTGCCAGCAACCCCGGTCGGGCTGCTGAAGCTTTCTTT.

The chain recombines TRBV7-8 with TRBJ1-2, with TRBD1 matching 7 bases. This CDR3 is 14 amino acids long. Germline V CDR1 and CDR2: SGHVS, FQNEAQ. Trimming at V came to 6 bases and at J to 7 bases, leaving 11 bases not matched to a gene. The CDR3 DNA follows: TGTGCCAGCAGTCACGACAGGGTCGAGAGTGGCTACACCTTC. Its protein product is CASSHDRVESGYTF.

This clone was found once. The V gene is TRBV6-5, the J gene TRBJ2-7; a possible D gene is TRBD2 (6 bases). Germline CDR1 MNHEY, CDR2 SVGAGI. The CDR3 length is 15 residues. V was clipped by 2 bases and J by 6 bases, with 17 bases between them. The CDR3 region has the DNA TGTGCCAGCAGTTACACTTTGGGGGGTCAGGGCGAGCAGTACTTC. It encodes CASSYTLGGQGEQYF.

In this sample, this clone is medium-sized. This chain uses TRBV10-1 with TRBJ1-3; 8 positions agree with TRBD1. CDR1 WNHNN and CDR2 SYGVQD come from the germline V gene (reference sequence). After removal of 5 bases from V and 3 bases from J, the junction contained 9 bases not matched to a gene. There are 16 residues in the CDR3. The CDR3 DNA follows: TGCGCCAGCAGTTCGTCCGGGACAGGTCTTGGAAACACCATATATTTT. It codes for CASSSSGTGLGNTIYF.

V and J are TRBV27 and TRBJ2-1; D remains unclear. The CDR3 has 16 residues. CDR1 is MNHEY, CDR2 SMNVEV, per germline (reference sequence). Trimming took 6 bases from V and 0 from J, leaving 15 bases between them. The CDR3 bases are TGTGCCAGCAGGCTCTTAGGTTTAAGCTCCTACAATGAGCAGTTCTTC. This encodes CASRLLGLSSYNEQFF.

The chain employs TRBV14 and TRBJ2-3; possible D gene TRBD1, 6 bases. The length of the CDR3 is 16 residues. The germline CDR1 and CDR2 sequences are SGHDN and FVKESK. Trimming cost V 5 bases and J 2 bases, with 17 bases left between them. CDR3 sequence (DNA): TGTGCCAGCAGCGAGGCCGGGACACCCGCCACAGATACGCAGTATTTT. It specifies CASSEAGTPATDTQYF.

This clone was counted a single time. The rearrangement links TRBV11-2 to TRBJ1-1, with D possibly being TRBD1 (5 bases). The CDR3 runs 14 residues. Germline V gene data show CDR1 as SGHAT and CDR2 as FQNNGV. Trimming took 5 bases from V and 5 from J, leaving 15 bases between them. The CDR3, as DNA: TGTGCCAGCAGCCTAATGGTTGGGGGAACTGAAGCTTTCTTT. Amino acids: CASSLMVGGTEAFF.

The J gene is TRBJ1-5, the V gene TRBV6-6, with D tentatively TRBD1 (5 bases). Looked up from germline, CDR1 is MNHNY and CDR2 is SVGAGI (reference sequence). The CDR3 covers 14 residues. The V gene lost 5 bases and the J gene lost 2 bases, with 10 bases spanning the gap. The DNA for the CDR3 is TGTGCCAGCAGTGGACAAGGAGGCAATCAGCCCCAGCATTTT. This codes for CASSGQGGNQPQHF.

Only a few counts were recorded for this clone. Different DNA sequences within this sample yield the same CDR3. The CDR3 nucleotides read TGTGCCAGCAGTTTCAGGAACACTGAAGCTTTCTTT. Translated: CASSFRNTEAFF. This chain connects TRBV28 to TRBJ1-1; no firm D call. This CDR3 is built from 12 residues. V was cut by 3 bases and J by 1 base, with 3 bases left in between. Per germline, CDR1 MDHEN and CDR2 SYDVKM.

V and J are TRBV30 and TRBJ1-6; possibly TRBD1 for D (5 bases). This CDR3 has 15 amino acids. Germline-derived CDR1 and CDR2 are GTSNPN and SVGIG (reference sequence). In DNA, the CDR3 is TGTGCATCCCCGATGGGGCAGACATATAATTCACCCCTCCACTTT. This translates into CASPMGQTYNSPLHF.

The chain combines TRBV6-1 with TRBJ1-6, with no clear D. The CDR3 is 17 residues long. Per germline, CDR1 MNHNS and CDR2 SASEGT. Trimming left V 0 bases short and J 0 bases short, with 9 bases between. CDR3 in amino acids: CASSEARESSYNSPLHF. The CDR3 DNA reads as TGTGCCAGCAGTGAAGCGCGGGAGAGCTCCTATAATTCACCCCTCCACTTT.

The rearrangement joins TRBV30 to TRBJ1-2, with a tentative D call TRBD1 (6 bases). The CDR3 loop spans 13 amino acids. Germline CDR1 and CDR2: GTSNPN and SVGIG (reference sequence). V was shortened by 1 base and J by 7 bases, with 13 bases between the two germline ends. The CDR3 spells CAWSGGPMFGYTF. For the CDR3, the DNA is TGTGCCTGGAGTGGGGGGCCGATGTTTGGCTACACCTTC. The full variable domain, rest sourced from reference TRBV30 and TRBJ1-2, is SQTIHQWPATLVQPVGSPLSLECTVEGTSNPNLYWYRQAAGRGLQLLFYSVGIGQISSEVPQNLSASRPQDRQFILSSKKLLLSDSGFYLCAWSGGPMFGYTFGSGTRLTVV.

CDR3 region: CASSASGDEQYF. The CDR3 DNA is TGTGCCAGCAGCGCTAGCGGGGACGAGCAGTACTTC. The J gene is TRBJ2-7, the V gene TRBV6-5, with 9 bases identical to TRBD2. Per germline, CDR1 MNHEY and CDR2 SVGAGI. The CDR3 runs to 12 residues. V shed 6 bases, J shed 5 bases, and the junction held 2 bases outside the gene matches.

The chain joins TRBV5-6 to TRBJ1-5, with a possible D match to TRBD1 (5 bases). The CDR3 covers 16 residues. The germline V gene encodes CDR1 SGHDT and CDR2 YYEEEE. V was pared by 1 base and J by 4 bases, with 15 bases between. CDR3 region: CASSLWGTSGNQPQHF. Here the CDR3 DNA reads TGTGCCAGCAGCTTGTGGGGGACGTCAGGTAATCAGCCCCAGCATTTT.

This chain links TRBV28 with TRBJ2-2; TRBD1 matches 9 bases. V lost 6 bases and J lost 3; bases outside the gene matches: 8. The CDR3 length is 16 residues. Germline lookup yields CDR1 MDHEN and CDR2 SYDVKM. CDR3 region: CASRPRDRVYTGELFF. The CDR3 coding sequence is TGTGCCAGCAGACCTCGGGACAGGGTTTACACCGGGGAGCTGTTTTTT.

This chain links TRBV10-1 with TRBJ2-7; possible D gene TRBD2, 5 bases. V was trimmed by 4 bases and J by 1 base, leaving 8 bases between them. This CDR3 is 13 amino acids long. Germline V gives CDR1 WNHNN, CDR2 SYGVQD (reference sequence). CDR3 region: CASSAPGSYEQYF. CDR3 coding DNA: TGCGCCAGCAGTGCTCCGGGATCCTACGAGCAGTACTTC.

J is TRBJ1-5 and V is TRBV4-1, with no clear D. V was shortened by 4 bases and J by 3 bases, with 10 bases between the two germline ends. The CDR3 totals 14 residues. CDR1 and CDR2 (germline): MGHRA, YSYEKL. The chain's CDR3 is CASSPWGYNQPQHF. As DNA, the CDR3 is TGCGCCAGCAGCCCATGGGGTTACAATCAGCCCCAGCATTTT.

The rearrangement joins TRBV7-2 to TRBJ2-1; 8 nucleotides match TRBD2. After removal of 4 bases from V and 5 bases from J, the junction contained 10 bases not matched to a gene. The CDR3 totals 16 residues. In germline, CDR1 is SGHTA, CDR2 FQGNSA. The CDR3 here is CASSSQPGLDNNEQFF. Written as DNA, the CDR3 is TGTGCCAGCAGCTCACAACCGGGACTAGATAACAATGAGCAGTTCTTC.

The V gene is TRBV28, the J gene TRBJ2-7; possibly TRBD1 for D (6 bases). V gave up 4 bases and J gave up 4 bases, with 8 bases separating them. Germline CDR1 reads MDHEN; CDR2 reads SYDVKM. CDR3 length: 12 amino acids. The CDR3 coding sequence is TGTGCCAGCAGTTACGGGACATACGAGCAGTACTTC. As protein: CASSYGTYEQYF. The full variable domain, its missing parts supplied by reference TRBV28 and TRBJ2-7, is DVKVTQSSRYLVKRTGEKVFLECVQDMDHENMFWYRQDPGLGLRLIYFSYDVKMKEKGDIPEGYSVSREKKERFSLILESASTNQTSMYLCASSYGTYEQYFGPGTRLTVT.

This clone was observed a single time. The chain has TRBV6-5 and TRBJ1-3; the D is unclear. V lost 2 bases, J lost 2 bases, and 10 bases lay in between. The CDR3 loop spans 15 amino acids. Germline CDR1 is MNHEY and CDR2 is SVGAGI. The CDR3 reads CASSYDLWAGNTIYF. The CDR3 region has the DNA TGTGCCAGCAGTTACGACCTATGGGCTGGAAACACCATATATTTT.

This chain uses TRBV7-2 with TRBJ2-5; 10 positions agree with TRBD2. The J call may be faulty, since TRBJ2-7 better matches the DNA end. CDR3 length equals 15 residues. In germline, CDR1 is SGHTA, CDR2 FQGNSA. Written as DNA, the CDR3 is TGTGCCAGCAGCTTCACTAGCGGGGTCTCCTACGAGCAGTACTTC. Encoded protein: CASSFTSGVSYEQYF.

The V gene is TRBV6-1, the J gene TRBJ1-3, with TRBD1 matching over 7 bases. The CDR3 runs 18 residues. The V and J ends lost 2 bases and 3 bases, in that order; junction bases with no gene match: 13. Germline-derived CDR1 and CDR2 are MNHNS and SASEGT. CDR3 nucleotide sequence: TGTGCCAGCAGTGAATTCGGGTCAGGGGGGGCGTATGGAAACACCATATATTTT. Amino acids: CASSEFGSGGAYGNTIYF.